A selection of T cell receptor beta chains follows, all from one sample in a study of blood T cell repertoires in COVID-19. The protocol was immunoSEQ multiplex PCR, while the TCRdb copy is restricted to in-frame clones and leaves out a portion. There are more than 150,000 clones in the sample; roughly 84% occur only once, and about 8.6% lies in the top ten. The sample was PBMCs or T cells enriched from blood (not recorded which). These TCRs come from a woman aged 50 to 65 who had recovered from COVID-19. CDR3s include the opening cysteine and the closing phenylalanine or tryptophan. The D gene is left open where the match is weak.

d_call j_call v_call cdr3_nt cdr3_aa
- TRBJ1-4 TRBV5-8 TGTGCCAGCAGTCGACAGTGGGGGGACGGAGTAAATGAAAAACTGTTTTTT CASSRQWGDGVNEKLFF
- TRBJ2-7 TRBV28 TGTGCCAGTCAACAGGGCGTTACCTACGAGCAGTACTTC CASQQGVTYEQYF
TRBD1 TRBJ2-2 TRBV11-3 TGTGCCAGCAGCCTCATCGGGACAGGAGTCACCGGGGAGCTGTTTTTT CASSLIGTGVTGELFF
TRBD2 TRBJ2-1 TRBV2 TGTGCCGGGTCCACCCTAGCGGGGGGGCGGTATGAGCAGTTCTTC CAGSTLAGGRYEQFF
TRBD2 TRBJ2-1 TRBV7-3 TGTGCCAGCAGCTTGTCAGCGGGAGTATGGAATGAGCAGTTCTTC CASSLSAGVWNEQFF
- TRBJ1-5 TRBV15 TGTGCCACCAGCAGCCGGGTAATCGGGGATCAGCCCCAGCATTTT CATSSRVIGDQPQHF
- TRBJ2-7 TRBV11-3 TGTGCCAGCAGCTTTCAGATCTTCCCCCTCTACGAGCAGTACTTC CASSFQIFPLYEQYF
TRBD1 TRBJ1-1 TRBV2 TGTGCCAGCAGCCCTCAGGGACAGCCGAACACTGAAGCTTTCTTT CASSPQGQPNTEAFF
- TRBJ1-1 TRBV6-5 TGTGCCAGCAGTCCTAACCTCATGAACACTGAAGCTTTCTTT CASSPNLMNTEAFF
- TRBJ2-3 TRBV27 TGTGCCAGCAGTTTAGGGCAGGGTAGGGTACAAGGTACGCAGTATTTT CASSLGQGRVQGTQYF
- TRBJ2-7 TRBV10-3 TGTGCCATCTCCGGGACTGAGTCCTACGAGCAGTACTTC CAISGTESYEQYF